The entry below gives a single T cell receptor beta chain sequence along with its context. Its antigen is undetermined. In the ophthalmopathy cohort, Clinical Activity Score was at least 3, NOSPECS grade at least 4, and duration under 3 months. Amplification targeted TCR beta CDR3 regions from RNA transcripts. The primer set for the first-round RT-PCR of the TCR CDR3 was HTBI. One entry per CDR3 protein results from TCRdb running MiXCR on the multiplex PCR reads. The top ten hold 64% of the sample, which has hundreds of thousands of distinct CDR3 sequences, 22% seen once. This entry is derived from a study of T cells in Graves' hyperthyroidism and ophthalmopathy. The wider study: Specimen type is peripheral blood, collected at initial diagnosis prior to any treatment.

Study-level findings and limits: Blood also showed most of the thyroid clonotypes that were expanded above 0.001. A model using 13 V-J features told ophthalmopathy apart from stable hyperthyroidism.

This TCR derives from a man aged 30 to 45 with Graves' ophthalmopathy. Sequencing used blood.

The CDR3 sequence is CASRAGIPGSGELFF. The CDR3 nucleotides are TGTGCCAGCAGGGCGGGGATCCCCGGATCCGGGGAGCTGTTTTTT. The gene calls are TRBV12-3 or TRBV12-4 and TRBJ2-2; the D gene is possibly TRBD2 (6 bases). The germline V and J ends were trimmed by 6 bases and 6 bases, with 17 bases remaining between them. The CDR3 is 15 residues long.